This T cell receptor beta chain derives from a study of vaccination and CD4 T cells after COVID-19. At the level of the study: Convalescent individuals numbered four females and six males, two being Hispanic. Control cultures were given a CEFX pool, an HIV-1 Nef pool, or no peptide.

With respect to this clonotype: Its antigen is undetermined.

The Oncomine TCR Beta short-read assay sequenced DNA from cultured CD4+ T cells. TCRdb re-derived calls from the PCR reads in MiXCR, one entry per CDR3 protein. The sample holds about 14,000 distinct CDR3 sequences; roughly 28% are singletons and the top ten take about a sixth. Treatment indicated: approximately 10-day PBMC culture with coronavirus spike peptide pools or control peptides (ViraFEST assay). Culture conditions combined roughly 2 million PBMCs per well with approximately 9.2 IU/ml IL-2 and 8.5 to 10 ug/ml peptide pools. The sequenced material came from cultured CD4+ T cells from blood. The clonotype originates from a human donor with COVID-19.

The CDR3 reads CSARETSGVYNEQFF. The CDR3 DNA sequence: TGCAGTGCTAGAGAAACTAGCGGGGTCTACAATGAGCAGTTCTTC. The chain couples TRBV20-1 to TRBJ2-1, with 10 bases identical to TRBD2. The CDR3 runs to 15 residues. Germline assignment: CDR1 DFQATT and CDR2 SNEGSKA (reference sequence). V dropped 0 bases and J dropped 3; count of bases not matched to a gene: 2.